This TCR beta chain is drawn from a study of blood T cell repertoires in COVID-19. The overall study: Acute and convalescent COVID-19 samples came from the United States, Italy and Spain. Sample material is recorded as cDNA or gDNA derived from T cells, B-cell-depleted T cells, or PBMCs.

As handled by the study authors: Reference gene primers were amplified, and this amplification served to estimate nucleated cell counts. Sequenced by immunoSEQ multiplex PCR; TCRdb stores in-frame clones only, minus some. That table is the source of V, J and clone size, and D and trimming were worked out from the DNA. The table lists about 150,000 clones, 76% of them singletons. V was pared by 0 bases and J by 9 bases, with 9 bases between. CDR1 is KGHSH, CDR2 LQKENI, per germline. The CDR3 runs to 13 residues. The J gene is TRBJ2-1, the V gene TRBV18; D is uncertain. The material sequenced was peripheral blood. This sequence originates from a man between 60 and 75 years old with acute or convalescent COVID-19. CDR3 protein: CASSPPAWAEQFF. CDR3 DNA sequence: TGTGCCAGCTCACCACCGGCGTGGGCTGAGCAGTTCTTC. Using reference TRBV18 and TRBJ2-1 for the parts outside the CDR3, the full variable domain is NAGVMQNPRHLVRRRGQEARLRCSPMKGHSHVYWYRQLPEEGLKFMVYLQKENIIDESGMPKERFSAEFPKEGPSILRIQQVVRGDSAAYFCASSPPAWAEQFFGPGTRLTVL.